These 11 T cell receptor beta chains were sequenced from one sample in a study of blood T cell repertoires in COVID-19. Sequencing was performed with immunoSEQ multiplex PCR; in TCRdb, only in-frame clones are kept and a portion is missing. Of hundreds of thousands of clones listed, approximately 90% are singletons. Sample: peripheral blood. The receptor set was obtained from a woman aged 25 to 45 who had recovered from COVID-19.

The chain has TRBV11-3 and TRBJ1-4; possible D gene TRBD1, 5 bases. CDR3 size: 15 residues. The ends were cut back, 6 bases at V and 8 bases at J, with 19 bases in the middle. CDR1 and CDR2 from the germline V gene are SGHNT and YENEEA. This CDR3 is CASRTPGGGGEKLFF. The DNA of the CDR3 is TGTGCCAGCAGAACCCCGGGCGGTGGGGGGGAAAAACTGTTTTTT.

The chain combines TRBV7-7 with TRBJ2-2; 10 bases are a match to TRBD1. CDR1 and CDR2 (germline): SSHAT, FNYEAQ (reference sequence). The CDR3 loop spans 15 amino acids. J gave up 5 bases and V 7 bases, and 7 bases lay outside the gene matches. DNA of the CDR3: TGTGCCAGCAACCCTAGACAGGGGGCGACCGGGGAGCTGTTTTTT. Translated, it gives CASNPRQGATGELFF.

The J gene is TRBJ2-5, the V gene TRBV7-8, with 7 bases fitting TRBD1. The ends lost 6 bases at V and 5 bases at J; junction bases unmatched: 6. The CDR3 runs 13 residues. Germline CDR1 and CDR2: SGHVS and FQNEAQ. CDR3 amino acids: CASSTGARETQYF. The CDR3 DNA sequence: TGTGCCAGCAGTACAGGGGCACGGGAGACCCAGTACTTC.

The chain has TRBV7-9 and TRBJ2-2, with D perhaps matching TRBD1 (6 bases). The germline gives CDR1 SEHNR, CDR2 FQNEAQ (reference sequence). The CDR3 extends over 17 amino acids. Trimming took off 7 bases at V and 0 bases at J, with 18 bases between the two ends. The CDR3 region has the DNA TGTGCCAGCACTTCGTGGATAGGACAGCCGAACACCGGGGAGCTGTTTTTT. Its protein product is CASTSWIGQPNTGELFF.

As for this clone: Additional DNA sequences in this sample encode the identical CDR3. The V call is TRBV6-5, the J call TRBJ1-2, with D tentatively TRBD1 (6 bases). Germline V gene sequence: CDR1 MNHEY, CDR2 SVGAGI. V shed 0 bases and J shed 2 bases, with 7 bases lying between them. The CDR3 loop spans 14 amino acids. In DNA, the CDR3 is TGTGCCAGCAGTTACTCGCAGGGGAACTATGGCTACACCTTC. Translated, it gives CASSYSQGNYGYTF.

V gene TRBV11-2 combines with J gene TRBJ2-3; 9 bases map to TRBD2. V shed 5 bases and J 4 bases; nucleotides not matched to a gene: 4. Germline-derived CDR1 and CDR2 are SGHAT and FQNNGV. The CDR3 spans 14 residues. CDR3: CASSQERGADTQYF. The CDR3 nucleotides read TGTGCCAGCAGCCAGGAGCGGGGGGCAGATACGCAGTATTTT.

The rearrangement links TRBV28 to TRBJ2-3; TRBD2 matches 16 bases. The CDR3 is 19 residues long. Germline V CDR1 and CDR2: MDHEN, SYDVKM. Unmatched junction bases numbered 11, after V lost 2 bases and J lost 6 bases. The CDR3 region is CASSLRPGTSGGAGDTQYF. In nucleotides, the CDR3 is TGTGCCAGCAGTTTACGTCCCGGGACTAGCGGGGGGGCCGGCGATACGCAGTATTTT.

This clone was found a few times. This rearrangement joins TRBV7-9 to TRBJ1-2; possible D gene TRBD1, 6 bases. The CDR3 is made up of 14 amino acids. V was trimmed by 0 bases and J by 7 bases, leaving 12 bases between them. Germline CDR1 SEHNR, CDR2 FQNEAQ (reference sequence). CDR3 nucleotides: TGTGCCAGCAGCTTAGCGGGGGCTCGTGGTGGCTACACCTTC. This sequence encodes CASSLAGARGGYTF.

This clone was detected a few times. The CDR3 region is CASSTPASGAYNEQFF. The CDR3 nucleotides read TGTGCCAGTAGTACCCCGGCCAGCGGTGCGTACAATGAGCAGTTCTTC. The J gene is TRBJ2-1, the V gene TRBV19, with D possibly being TRBD2 (5 bases). The CDR3 contains 16 residues. Germline CDR1 reads LNHDA; CDR2 reads SQIVND (reference sequence). The V gene lost 4 bases and the J gene lost 4 bases, with 17 bases spanning the gap.

The V gene is TRBV15, the J gene TRBJ1-4, with D possibly matching TRBD1 (5 bases). Germline assignment: CDR1 LNHNV and CDR2 YYDKDF (reference sequence). The V end lost 0 bases, the J end lost 7 bases, and 12 bases lay between the germline ends. The CDR3 is 15 residues long. The CDR3 sequence: CATSRDSPGGEKLFF. DNA of the CDR3: TGTGCCACCAGCAGAGATTCCCCGGGGGGTGAAAAACTGTTTTTT.

The rearrangement links TRBV18 to TRBJ2-7; TRBD2 might be the D (6 bases). The germline CDR1 and CDR2 sequences are KGHSH and LQKENI. The V gene lost 2 bases and the J gene lost 3 bases, with 11 bases spanning the gap. This CDR3 region has 14 residues. The CDR3 DNA sequence: TGTGCCAGCTCACCATCCGGGACTGACTACGAGCAGTACTTC. This gives the protein CASSPSGTDYEQYF.